This T cell receptor beta chain was recorded in a study of T cells in localized non-small cell lung cancer. Study results and caveats: Median around 54 top-100 tumor clones were shared with paired adjacent lung.

The CDR3 has 13 amino acids. Germline lookup yields CDR1 WSHSY and CDR2 SAAADI. The V end was cut by 0 bases, the J end by 5 bases, with 8 bases between. Here immunoSEQ multiplex PCR was the method, and the copy in TCRdb shows in-frame clones only, minus some. The sample records 20,000 to 25,000 clones, 88% being singletons. Notes on this clone: The antigen is unknown.

The material sequenced was peripheral blood mononuclear cells, taken before any cancer treatment. V and J are TRBV10-2 and TRBJ2-7; D gene uncertain. This receptor was taken from a woman aged 35 to 75 with stage III lung adenocarcinoma. The CDR3 DNA reads TGCGCCAGCAGTGAGTCGAAGCGAGACGAGCAGTACTTC. This sequence encodes CASSESKRDEQYF.